This T cell receptor beta chain originates from a study of Graves' ophthalmopathy and Graves' hyperthyroidism. Study information: Peripheral blood was gathered at first diagnosis, ahead of any treatment whatsoever.

Amplification of the TCR beta CDR3 regions used RNA transcripts (as template). The first-round RT-PCR employed HTBI primers together with the Qiagen OneStep RT-PCR kit. A multiplex PCR was then performed as the second round. TCRdb independently ran MiXCR on the multiplex PCR reads; one entry per CDR3 protein. The repertoire consists of 400,000 to 450,000 distinct CDR3 sequences, with around a fifth occurring once and the leading ten covering under 3.5%. With respect to this clonotype: Its specificity is unknown.

The CDR3 sequence is 13 residues long. Germline loops: CDR1 DFQATT, CDR2 SNEGSKA (reference sequence). The germline V and J ends were trimmed by 6 bases and 7 bases, with 13 bases remaining between them. Study-level points and caveats: In blood, most expanded thyroid clonotypes above 0.001 frequency were also detected.

The J gene is TRBJ1-6, the V gene TRBV20-1; D is perhaps TRBD1 (6 bases). Sequenced material: peripheral blood. This receptor was identified in a woman between 18 and 29 years old with stable Graves' hyperthyroidism. CDR3 loop: CSALRTENSPLHF. In DNA, the CDR3 is TGCAGTGCGCTTAGGACAGAAAATTCACCCCTCCACTTT.